One sample yielded the 13 T cell receptor beta chains listed below, sequenced in a study of T cells after yellow fever vaccination. TCRdb reanalysed the 5' RACE reads using MiXCR and keeps one entry per CDR3 protein. The data contain about 240,000 distinct CDR3 sequences, approximately 3.6% of them singletons. Specimen: PBMCs, collected 15 days after the yellow fever booster vaccination. Every receptor here comes from a man younger than 35 who received the YFV17D yellow fever vaccine.

This clonotype occurred many times. This sequence joins TRBV9 and TRBJ2-4, with 9 bases matching TRBD2. CDR3 length: 16 amino acids. J gave up 0 bases and V 8 bases, and 9 bases lay outside the gene matches. The germline V gene has CDR1 SGDLS and CDR2 YYNGEE. CDR3 coding DNA: TGTGCCAGTAACCAGCGGGGGGTACCAGCCAAAAACATTCAGTACTTC. Protein product: CASNQRGVPAKNIQYF.

The chain employs TRBV18 and TRBJ1-2, with a weak D call TRBD1 (5 bases). V was shortened by 2 bases and J by 8 bases, with 12 bases between the two germline ends. The CDR3 is 13 residues long. Germline CDR1 reads KGHSH; CDR2 reads LQKENI. DNA of the CDR3: TGTGCCAGCTCACCATCCGACAGCAGGGGCTACACCTTC. This gives the protein CASSPSDSRGYTF.

This clonotype was observed many times. The chain employs TRBV5-8 and TRBJ2-4; D uncertain. V shed 2 bases and J shed 0 bases, with 12 bases lying between them. The CDR3 is 16 amino acids. CDR1 is SGHTS and CDR2 is YDEGEE in the germline V gene. The chain's CDR3 is CASSFRQQLAKNIQYF. The CDR3 DNA follows: TGTGCCAGCAGCTTTAGGCAGCAGCTAGCCAAAAACATTCAGTACTTC.

This clonotype was observed at least ten times. The chain recombines TRBV20-1 with TRBJ1-2; 9 nucleotides line up with TRBD1. The CDR3 is made up of 13 amino acids. CDR1 is DFQATT and CDR2 is SNEGSKA in the germline V gene (reference sequence). The V segment lost 3 bases and the J segment 10 bases; nucleotides outside the gene matches: 9. The CDR3 nucleotides are TGCAGTGCTAGGACCGGGACAGGGCGTTTCTACACCTTC. Translation gives CSARTGTGRFYTF.

This clonotype has a count of ten or more. Its ends do not fully match the called genes, so a read error is possible. This chain uses TRBV12-3 or TRBV12-4 with TRBJ2-7, with D tentatively TRBD2 (6 bases). The CDR3 spans 12 residues. DNA of the CDR3: TGTGCCAGCAGTCAGTGGACTACCGAGCCGAGCTTC. Its translation is CASSQWTTEPSF.

In this sample, this clonotype turned up many times. The genes are TRBV9 and TRBJ1-2; 9 bases are a match to TRBD1. The CDR3 sequence is 15 residues long. Trimming cost V 0 bases and J 8 bases; bases outside gene matches: 8. Germline CDR1 reads SGDLS; CDR2 reads YYNGEE. This CDR3 reads CASSVAGTGWVGYTF. DNA of the CDR3: TGTGCCAGCAGCGTAGCCGGGACAGGGTGGGTCGGCTACACCTTC.

This clonotype was counted at least ten times. The rearrangement links TRBV4-3 to TRBJ2-5; D is perhaps TRBD2 (5 bases). CDR3 length: 16 residues. The germline V gene encodes CDR1 LGHNA and CDR2 YSLEER. Trimming cost V 0 bases and J 2 bases, with 13 bases left between them. CDR3 coding DNA: TGCGCCAGCAGCCAAGAGCGGGTCGGGGTTCAAGAGACCCAGTACTTC. Its translation: CASSQERVGVQETQYF.

This clonotype was seen ten or more times. This sequence joins TRBV30 and TRBJ1-4; 7 bases fit TRBD1. Germline V lookup: CDR1 GTSNPN, CDR2 SVGIG (reference sequence). There are 14 residues in the CDR3. Germline trimming cut 3 bases from V and 4 bases from J; bases unmatched to any gene: 5. Here the CDR3 reads CAWSGTALNEKLFF. The CDR3 coding sequence is TGTGCCTGGAGCGGGACAGCCCTTAATGAAAAACTGTTTTTT.

This clonotype occurred many times. V gene TRBV10-3 combines with J gene TRBJ2-3; D not resolved. Trimming shortened V by 8 bases and J by 1 base, and 13 bases separated the two germline ends. Germline CDR1 is ENHRY and CDR2 is SYGVKD. This CDR3 has 14 residues. CDR3 residues: CAIAIAKGTDTQYF. The CDR3 DNA reads TGTGCCATCGCCATAGCAAAGGGCACAGATACGCAGTATTTT.

This clonotype showed up many times. The CDR3 DNA reads TGTGCCAGCAGTTCCGACGGGACGAGGGGCTACACCTTC. This translates into CASSSDGTRGYTF. The chain has TRBV12-3 or TRBV12-4 and TRBJ1-2; D may be TRBD1 (5 bases). V gave up 4 bases and J gave up 8 bases, with 14 bases separating them. This CDR3 is 13 amino acids long.

This clonotype came up many times. The J gene is TRBJ2-3, the V gene TRBV7-2; D might be TRBD2 (7 bases). Germline CDR1 reads SGHTA; CDR2 reads FQGNSA. Trimming left V 2 bases short and J 7 bases short, with 19 bases between. The CDR3 has 16 residues. The CDR3 loop is CASSLYPSGGRNTQYF. CDR3 coding DNA: TGTGCCAGCAGCTTATATCCGTCCGGGGGGCGAAATACGCAGTATTTT. The whole variable domain, remainder taken from reference TRBV7-2 and TRBJ2-3, is GAGVSQSPSNKVTEKGKDVELRCDPISGHTALYWYRQSLGQGLEFLIYFQGNSAPDKSGLPSDRFSAERTGGSVSTLTIQRTQQEDSAVYLCASSLYPSGGRNTQYFGPGTRLTVL.

This clonotype was seen many times. The chain uses TRBV10-3 and TRBJ1-1; D possibly corresponds to TRBD1 (6 bases). Trimming took 3 bases from V and 1 from J, leaving 15 bases between them. The germline CDR1 and CDR2 sequences are ENHRY and SYGVKD. The CDR3 consists of 16 residues. The CDR3 region has the DNA TGTGCCATCAGTGAACCTCAGGGGAGTCCGAACACTGAAGCTTTCTTT. Encoded protein: CAISEPQGSPNTEAFF.

This clonotype was counted ten times or more. The chain couples TRBV28 to TRBJ2-4; a weak D match, TRBD1 (5 bases). This CDR3 comprises 15 residues. Trimming stripped 5 bases from V and 2 bases from J, with 13 bases between. CDR1 is MDHEN and CDR2 is SYDVKM in the germline V gene. The CDR3 nucleotides are TGTGCCAGCAGTGACAAGACAGAGACCAAAAACATTCAGTACTTC. Its translation: CASSDKTETKNIQYF.